The present T cell receptor beta chain was sequenced within a study of blood T cell repertoires in COVID-19. For the study at large: Samples of COVID-19 (acute and convalescent) were obtained from the United States, Italy and Spain. Nucleic acid was either cDNA or gDNA, and it came from T cells, B-cell-depleted T cells, or PBMCs.

In the original analysis: Estimated nucleated cell counts came from reference gene primer amplification. Assay: immunoSEQ multiplex PCR; the TCRdb copy retains only in-frame clones and omits some. The DNA gave D and trimming, while V, J and clone size come from that table. Of 90,000 to 120,000 clones listed, roughly 90% were seen once; the top ten hold roughly 6.5%. The TCR comes from a woman in her fifties or sixties with acute or convalescent COVID-19. Sequencing used peripheral blood.

DNA of the CDR3: TGTGCCAGCTCATCGGGACAGGGGGCAAACTACGAGCAGTACTTC. Translation gives CASSSGQGANYEQYF. The chain carries TRBV18 and TRBJ2-7; 12 bases are shared with TRBD1. Germline V CDR1 and CDR2: KGHSH, LQKENI. The CDR3 is made up of 15 amino acids. V trimming: 5 bases; J trimming: 3 bases; junction bases outside the gene matches: 5.